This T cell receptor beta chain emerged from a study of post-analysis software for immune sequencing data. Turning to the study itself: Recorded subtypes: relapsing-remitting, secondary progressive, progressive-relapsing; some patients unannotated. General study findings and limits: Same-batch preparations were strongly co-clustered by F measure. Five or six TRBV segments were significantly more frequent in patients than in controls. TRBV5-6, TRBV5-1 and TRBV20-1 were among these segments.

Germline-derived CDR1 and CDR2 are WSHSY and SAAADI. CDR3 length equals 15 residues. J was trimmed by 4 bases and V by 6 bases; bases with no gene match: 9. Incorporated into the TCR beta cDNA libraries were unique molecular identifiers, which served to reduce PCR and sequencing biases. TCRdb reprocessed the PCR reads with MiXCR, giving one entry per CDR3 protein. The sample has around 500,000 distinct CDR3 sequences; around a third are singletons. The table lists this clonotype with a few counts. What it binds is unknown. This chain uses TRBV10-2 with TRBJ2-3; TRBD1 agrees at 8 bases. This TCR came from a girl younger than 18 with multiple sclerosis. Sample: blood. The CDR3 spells CASSPGQGGPDTQYF. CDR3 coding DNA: TGCGCCAGCAGCCCCGGACAGGGAGGACCAGATACGCAGTATTTT.